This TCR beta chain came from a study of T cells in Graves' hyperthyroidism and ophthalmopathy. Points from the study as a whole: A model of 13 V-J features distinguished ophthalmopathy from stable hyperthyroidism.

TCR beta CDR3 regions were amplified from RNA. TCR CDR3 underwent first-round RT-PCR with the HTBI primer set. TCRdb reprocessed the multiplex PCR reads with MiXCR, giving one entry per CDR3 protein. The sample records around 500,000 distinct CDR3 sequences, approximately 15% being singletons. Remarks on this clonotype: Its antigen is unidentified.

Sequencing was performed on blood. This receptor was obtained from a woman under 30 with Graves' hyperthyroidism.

Here the CDR3 reads CASSVSAGGDDTGELFF. The DNA for the CDR3 is TGTGCCAGCAGTGTATCGGCGGGAGGGGACGACACCGGGGAGCTGTTTTTT. The chain employs TRBV2 and TRBJ2-2, with 9 bases identical to TRBD2. CDR3 length equals 17 residues. Germline V lookup: CDR1 SNHLY, CDR2 FYNNEI. Trimming at V came to 4 bases and at J to 3 bases, leaving 9 bases not matched to a gene.